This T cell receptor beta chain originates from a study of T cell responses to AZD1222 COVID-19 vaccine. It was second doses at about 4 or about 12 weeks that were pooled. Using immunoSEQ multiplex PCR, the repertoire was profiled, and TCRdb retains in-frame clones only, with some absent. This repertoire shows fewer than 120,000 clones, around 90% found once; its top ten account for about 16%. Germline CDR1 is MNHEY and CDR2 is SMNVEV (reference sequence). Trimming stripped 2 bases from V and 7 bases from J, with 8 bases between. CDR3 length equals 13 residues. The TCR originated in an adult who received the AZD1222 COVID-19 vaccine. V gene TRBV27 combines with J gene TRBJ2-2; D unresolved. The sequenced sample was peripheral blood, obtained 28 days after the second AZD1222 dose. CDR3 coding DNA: TGTGCCAGCAGTTTAAGGGTCGGCGGGGAGCTGTTTTTT. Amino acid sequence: CASSLRVGGELFF.